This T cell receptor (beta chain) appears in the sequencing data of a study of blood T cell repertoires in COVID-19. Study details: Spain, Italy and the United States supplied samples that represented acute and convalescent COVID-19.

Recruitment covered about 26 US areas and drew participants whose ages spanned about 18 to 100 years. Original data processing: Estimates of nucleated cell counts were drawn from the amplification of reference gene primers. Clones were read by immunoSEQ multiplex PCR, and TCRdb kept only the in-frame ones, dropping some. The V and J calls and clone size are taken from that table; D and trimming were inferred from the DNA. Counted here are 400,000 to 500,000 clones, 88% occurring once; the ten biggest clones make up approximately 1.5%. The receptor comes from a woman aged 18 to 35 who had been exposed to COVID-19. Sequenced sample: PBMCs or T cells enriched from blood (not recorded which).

CDR3 DNA: TGTGCCAGCATCGAAAAAAGGACAGGCTCGAACACTGAAGCTTTCTTT. Translated: CASIEKRTGSNTEAFF. V and J are TRBV28 and TRBJ1-1; 7 bases fit TRBD1. Germline loops: CDR1 MDHEN, CDR2 SYDVKM. The CDR3 contains 16 residues. V gave up 7 bases and J gave up 1 base; unmatched junction bases: 12.